This note documents a single T cell receptor beta chain sequence. Antigen unknown. Trimming removed 11 bases at V and 1 base at J, with 9 bases between. The CDR3 extends over 11 amino acids. CDR1 and CDR2 from the germline V gene are MDHEN and SYDVKM. This sample is drawn from a study of response to subunit inactivated influenza vaccine. Study conclusions and caveats: Researchers suggested that each seasonal influenza vaccination recruits few new T cells.

MiXCR, run by TCRdb on the RT-PCR reads, gives a single entry per CDR3 protein. The sample records 500,000 to 600,000 distinct CDR3 sequences, less than 10% being singletons. This TCR came from a man aged 50-75 years who received an inactivated influenza vaccine. The rearrangement links TRBV28 to TRBJ2-7; TRBD1 is a possible D gene (6 bases). This specimen consisted of PBMCs from blood, obtained less than 30 months after vaccination. CDR3 sequence reads: CASQGSYEQYF. Written as DNA, the CDR3 is TGTGCCTCACAGGGTTCCTACGAGCAGTACTTC.